A single sample is the source of the 9 T cell receptor beta chains below, sequenced in a study of blood T cell repertoires in COVID-19. Profiling relied on immunoSEQ multiplex PCR, and the TCRdb table lists in-frame clones only, not all of them. The top ten clones hold 8% to 10% of a sample with approximately 140,000 clones, about 83% of them seen once. The material sequenced was peripheral blood. The receptors stem from a man between 35 and 55 years old with active or convalescent COVID-19.

This clone was observed a single time. The same CDR3 is also encoded by other DNA sequences in this sample. The chain uses TRBV9 and TRBJ2-1, with D perhaps matching TRBD1 (6 bases). This CDR3 has 12 amino acids. Trimming took off 0 bases at V and 8 bases at J, with 6 bases between the two ends. CDR1 and CDR2 from the germline V gene are SGDLS and YYNGEE. CDR3 bases: TGTGCCAGCAGCGTAGCAGGGGATGAGCAGTTCTTC. The encoded protein is CASSVAGDEQFF.

The rearrangement uses TRBV3-1 (or the pseudogene TRBV3-2) and TRBJ2-2; D unresolved. V dropped 10 bases and J dropped 5 bases, with 17 bases sitting between them. Germline lookup yields CDR1 LGHDT and CDR2 YNNKEL (reference sequence). The length of the CDR3 is 14 residues. CDR3 region: CATKNNGPTGELFF. CDR3 DNA sequence: TGTGCCACGAAAAACAATGGGCCGACCGGGGAGCTGTTTTTT.

This rearrangement joins TRBV4-3 to TRBJ2-3; 7 bases are shared with TRBD2. The CDR3 consists of 17 residues. Looked up from germline, CDR1 is LGHNA and CDR2 is YSLEER. V dropped 1 base and J dropped 2; count of bases not matched to a gene: 9. CDR3 sequence (DNA): TGCGCCAGCAGCCAAGGGCCAAGCGGGACGGCCACAGATACGCAGTATTTT. Protein product: CASSQGPSGTATDTQYF.

The CDR3 nucleotides read TGTGCCAGCAGCCAAGAATCATGGGCTAGCGGGGGGCCGAGCTCCTACAATGAGCAGTTCTTC. Its translation: CASSQESWASGGPSSYNEQFF. V and J are TRBV4-2 and TRBJ2-1; 11 bases are shared with TRBD2. Germline loops: CDR1 LGHNA, CDR2 YNFKEQ. The V gene end was trimmed by 0 bases and the J gene end by 0 bases; junction bases not matched to a gene: 13. This CDR3 is built from 21 residues.

This clone occurred a few times. The V gene is TRBV10-2, the J gene TRBJ2-3; D possibly corresponds to TRBD2 (7 bases). Trimming cost V 2 bases and J 6 bases, with 12 bases left between them. The CDR3 covers 14 residues. Germline CDR1 WSHSY, CDR2 SAAADI. The DNA of the CDR3 is TGCGCCAGCAGTGAGGGGGGGGGCAGGGATACGCAGTATTTT. It is translated as CASSEGGGRDTQYF.

The table lists this clone with a few counts. CDR3: CASSVRTGGKAFF. The CDR3 region has the DNA TGTGCCAGCAGCGTGCGGACAGGGGGAAAAGCTTTCTTT. V is TRBV13 and J is TRBJ1-1, with 10 bases matching TRBD1. With 5 bases clipped from V and 9 bases from J, the junction kept 6 bases outside the gene matches. Germline V gene sequence: CDR1 PRHDT, CDR2 FYEKMQ (reference sequence). The CDR3 contains 13 residues.

The chain is built from TRBV7-9 and TRBJ1-3; D gene uncertain. Germline-derived CDR1 and CDR2 are SEHNR and FQNEAQ (reference sequence). V shed 2 bases and J shed 8 bases, with 7 bases lying between them. The CDR3 consists of 12 residues. The CDR3 here is CASSLSGDTIYF. CDR3 coding DNA: TGTGCCAGCAGCTTATCGGGAGACACCATATATTTT.

This rearrangement joins TRBV18 to TRBJ2-5, with D possibly being TRBD1 (6 bases). V was shortened by 2 bases and J by 4 bases, with 11 bases between the two germline ends. The CDR3 runs 14 residues. CDR1 KGHSH and CDR2 LQKENI come from the germline V gene. The CDR3 bases are TGTGCCAGCTCACCAAATACAGGGCCAGAGACCCAGTACTTC. Its protein product is CASSPNTGPETQYF.

This rearrangement joins TRBV20-1 to TRBJ1-6, with 8 nucleotides matching TRBD1. With V trimmed by 3 bases and J by 8 bases, 6 bases remained unmatched. The CDR3 runs to 14 residues. Germline V CDR1 and CDR2: DFQATT, SNEGSKA (reference sequence). This CDR3 reads CSASDRGTYSPLHF. The DNA for the CDR3 is TGCAGTGCTAGTGACAGGGGAACGTATTCACCCCTCCACTTT.